This TCR beta chain derives from a study of T cells in Graves' hyperthyroidism and ophthalmopathy. Findings and caveats of the study: Ophthalmopathy and stable hyperthyroidism were separated by a 13 V-J model.

Regarding this clonotype: Its antigen is not identified.

The V gene lost 0 bases and the J gene lost 0 bases, with 7 bases spanning the gap. The CDR3 covers 14 residues. CDR1 is GTSNPN and CDR2 is SVGIG in the germline V gene (reference sequence). This sample holds PBMCs from roughly 10 ml fresh peripheral blood. Regions amplified from RNA transcripts were the TCR beta CDR3 regions. The HTBI primer set was used in a first-round RT-PCR of the TCR CDR3. Using its own MiXCR run on the multiplex PCR reads, TCRdb lists one record per CDR3 protein. The repertoire holds 300,000 to 450,000 distinct CDR3 sequences, around 15% seen once, with about 18% in the top ten.

The receptor was isolated from a woman aged 25 to 39 with Graves' ophthalmopathy. Sequencing input: blood. V and J are TRBV30 and TRBJ2-3; D gene uncertain. The CDR3 reads CAWSVQRSTDTQYF. The CDR3 nucleotides are TGTGCCTGGAGTGTACAGAGGAGCACAGATACGCAGTATTTT.